Listed below are T cell receptor beta chains from one sample, sequenced in a study of beta chain features in type 1 diabetes. The protocol was immunoSEQ multiplex PCR, while the TCRdb copy is restricted to in-frame clones and leaves out a portion. The table records about 900,000 clones, roughly 15% of them present only once. The sample comprised naive CD4+ T cells from blood. These receptors all stem from a woman aged 18-30 years in good health. Each CDR3 is given with its conserved first and last residue. A D gene is named only where the DNA matches it firmly. Size is omitted from some rows. Given values are once, few, many or a class for expanded clones.

v_gene	j_gene	d_gene	abundance	CDR3aa	CDR3nt
TRBV5-1	TRBJ2-7	TRBD1	.	CASSWMTGVEYEQYF	TGCGCCAGCAGCTGGATGACAGGGGTGGAGTACGAGCAGTACTTC
TRBV5-1	TRBJ1-5	TRBD1	few	CASSPRGLEQPQHF	TGCGCCAGCAGCCCAAGGGGGCTGGAGCAGCCCCAGCATTTT
TRBV6-5	TRBJ2-4	.	few	CASSYSLGAVDIQYF	TGTGCCAGCAGTTACTCGCTCGGCGCCGTTGACATTCAGTACTTC
TRBV4-3	TRBJ1-4	.	many	CASSQAEDAGSRKLFF	TGCGCCAGCAGCCAAGCAGAGGACGCGGGTAGTCGAAAACTGTTTTTT
TRBV5-4	TRBJ2-1	TRBD1	.	CASSFVGTGGDEQFF	TGTGCCAGCAGCTTCGTAGGGACAGGGGGCGATGAGCAGTTCTTC
TRBV7-2	TRBJ2-1	.	.	CASSLTSETNYNEQFF	TGTGCCAGCAGCCTAACGAGCGAAACAAATTACAATGAGCAGTTCTTC
TRBV4-2	TRBJ2-1	.	.	CASSQDSQISEFF	TGTGCCAGCAGCCAAGACTCTCAGATATCGGAGTTCTTC
TRBV6-6	TRBJ2-2	.	few	CASSYPVAANTGELFF	TGTGCCAGCAGTTACCCAGTAGCGGCGAACACCGGGGAGCTGTTTTTT
TRBV5-6	TRBJ1-2	.	few	CAGLMGNHEYGYTF	TGTGCCGGACTTATGGGTAACCACGAGTATGGCTACACCTTC
TRBV18	TRBJ2-7	.	.	CASSPGGDEQYF	TGTGCCAGCTCACCAGGGGGCGACGAGCAGTACTTC
TRBV9	TRBJ2-3	.	few	CASTGPGTDTQYF	TGTGCCAGCACCGGCCCGGGCACAGATACGCAGTATTTT
TRBV11-2	TRBJ2-7	TRBD1	.	CASSYSQGFEQYF	TGTGCCAGCAGCTATTCACAGGGGTTCGAGCAGTACTTC
TRBV15	TRBJ2-7	.	few	CATSRVGPNYEQYF	TGTGCCACCAGCAGAGTGGGGCCTAACTACGAGCAGTACTTC
TRBV7-8	TRBJ1-3	.	.	CASSLEAATGNTIYF	TGTGCCAGCAGCTTAGAGGCAGCAACTGGAAACACCATATATTTT
TRBV19	TRBJ2-7	.	.	CASSGGGRYEQYF	TGTGCCAGTTCCGGGGGAGGTCGATACGAGCAGTACTTC
TRBV19	TRBJ2-2	.	few	CASRPGLYTGELFF	TGTGCCAGTAGGCCGGGACTCTACACCGGGGAGCTGTTTTTT
TRBV28	TRBJ2-7	.	few	CASSSGSSRPYEQYF	TGTGCCAGCAGTTCGGGGTCCAGCCGTCCCTACGAGCAGTACTTC
TRBV4-1	TRBJ1-1	.	few	CASSPGPLIRPEAFF	TGCGCCAGCAGCCCGGGACCCTTAATCCGGCCTGAAGCTTTCTTT
TRBV7-3	TRBJ2-1	TRBD2	.	CASSLRLAGPNEQFF	TGTGCCAGCAGCTTAAGACTAGCGGGGCCCAATGAGCAGTTCTTC
TRBV18	TRBJ2-2	.	few	CASSPTAGYTGELFF	TGTGCCAGCTCACCAACGGCGGGATACACCGGGGAGCTGTTTTTT
TRBV7-9	TRBJ2-2	.	few	CASSLVPGELFF	TGTGCCAGCAGCTTAGTGCCCGGGGAGCTGTTTTTT
TRBV10-3	TRBJ2-1	TRBD2	few	CAISGLAESYNEQFF	TGTGCCATCAGTGGGCTAGCGGAATCCTACAATGAGCAGTTCTTC
TRBV25-1	TRBJ2-3	.	few	CASSDFRASADTQYF	TGTGCCAGCAGTGATTTTAGGGCTAGCGCAGATACGCAGTATTTT
TRBV11-3	TRBJ2-2	TRBD1	few	CASSPIQGAGELFF	TGTGCCAGCAGCCCCATCCAGGGGGCCGGGGAGCTGTTTTTT
TRBV9	TRBJ1-2	TRBD1	few	CASSPQGGQHNYGYTF	TGTGCCAGCAGCCCACAGGGGGGACAGCATAACTATGGCTACACCTTC
TRBV9	TRBJ2-5	TRBD2	few	CASSVGLAGGPETQYF	TGTGCCAGCAGCGTAGGTCTAGCGGGGGGACCAGAGACCCAGTACTTC
TRBV6-5	TRBJ2-3	.	few	CAIRDLARADTQYF	TGTGCCATCAGGGACCTAGCCCGGGCAGATACGCAGTATTTT
TRBV6-1	TRBJ2-7	TRBD1	few	CATHRGGEQYF	TGTGCCACGCACAGGGGCGGGGAGCAGTACTTC
TRBV5-1	TRBJ2-1	.	few	CASSFGGYGFYEQFF	TGCGCCAGCAGCTTCGGTGGGTATGGTTTCTATGAGCAGTTCTTC
TRBV7-3	TRBJ2-1	TRBD1	few	CASSLTGTGGSYNEQFF	TGTGCCAGCAGCTTAACTGGTACAGGGGGTTCCTACAATGAGCAGTTCTTC
TRBV18	TRBJ2-7	.	few	CASSGGDNTYEQYF	TGTGCCAGCTCAGGTGGGGATAATACCTACGAGCAGTACTTC
TRBV28	TRBJ2-7	.	.	CASSFMEYEQYF	TGTGCCAGCAGTTTCATGGAGTACGAGCAGTACTTC
TRBV7-2	TRBJ2-5	.	.	CASNGGVKETQYF	TGTGCCAGCAACGGTGGGGTTAAGGAGACCCAGTACTTC
TRBV9	TRBJ2-1	.	.	CASSVGGASSYNEQFF	TGTGCCAGCAGCGTAGGGGGTGCCAGCTCCTACAATGAGCAGTTCTTC
TRBV2	TRBJ1-1	.	few	CASSEYGSVAFF	TGTGCCAGCAGTGAGTATGGATCAGTTGCTTTCTTT
TRBV27	TRBJ2-5	TRBD2	few	CASSLLGGKETQYF	TGTGCCAGCAGTTTACTGGGAGGGAAGGAGACCCAGTACTTC
TRBV15	TRBJ2-1	.	.	CATSRVTGRRANEQFF	TGTGCCACCAGCAGAGTTACAGGGAGGAGGGCGAATGAGCAGTTCTTC
TRBV2	TRBJ2-1	.	few	CASTIVGEQFF	TGTGCCAGCACAATAGTAGGTGAGCAGTTCTTC
TRBV28	TRBJ1-1	.	few	CASSSGNPNTEAFF	TGTGCCAGCAGTTCGGGTAATCCGAACACTGAAGCTTTCTTT
TRBV28	TRBJ2-7	TRBD1	.	CASRRTGEFSPLYEQYF	TGTGCCAGCAGGAGGACAGGGGAATTTTCGCCCCTTTACGAGCAGTACTTC
TRBV5-6	TRBJ2-1	TRBD2	.	CASSLGRGTSVYNEQFF	TGTGCCAGCAGCTTGGGCCGAGGGACTAGCGTTTACAATGAGCAGTTCTTC
TRBV5-6	TRBJ2-3	.	few	CASSLDWLDTQYF	TGTGCCAGCAGCTTGGATTGGTTGGATACGCAGTATTTT
TRBV10-3	TRBJ1-1	.	few	CAISGEQGIKAFF	TGTGCCATCAGTGGGGAGCAGGGGATAAAAGCTTTCTTT